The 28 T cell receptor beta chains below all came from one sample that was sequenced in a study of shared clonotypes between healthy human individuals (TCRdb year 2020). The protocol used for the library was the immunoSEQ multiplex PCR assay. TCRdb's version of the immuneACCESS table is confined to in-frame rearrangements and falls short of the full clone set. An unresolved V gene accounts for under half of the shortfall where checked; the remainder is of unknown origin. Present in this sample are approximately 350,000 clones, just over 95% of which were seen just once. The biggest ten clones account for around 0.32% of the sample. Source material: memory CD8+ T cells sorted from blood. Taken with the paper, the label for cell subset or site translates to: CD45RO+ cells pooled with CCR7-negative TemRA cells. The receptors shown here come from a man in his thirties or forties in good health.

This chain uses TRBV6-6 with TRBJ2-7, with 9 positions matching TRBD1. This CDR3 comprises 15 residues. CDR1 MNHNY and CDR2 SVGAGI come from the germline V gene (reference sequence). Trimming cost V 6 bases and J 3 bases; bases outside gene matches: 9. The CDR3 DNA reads TGTGCCAGCAGGACCCCGGGACAGGGAGTCTACGAGCAGTACTTC. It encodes CASRTPGQGVYEQYF.

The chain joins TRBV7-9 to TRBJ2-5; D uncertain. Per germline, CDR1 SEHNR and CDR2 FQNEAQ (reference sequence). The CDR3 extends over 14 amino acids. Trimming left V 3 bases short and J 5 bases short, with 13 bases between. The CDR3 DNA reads TGTGCCAGCAGCTTCCGGTTTGGTCAGGAGACCCAGTACTTC. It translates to CASSFRFGQETQYF.

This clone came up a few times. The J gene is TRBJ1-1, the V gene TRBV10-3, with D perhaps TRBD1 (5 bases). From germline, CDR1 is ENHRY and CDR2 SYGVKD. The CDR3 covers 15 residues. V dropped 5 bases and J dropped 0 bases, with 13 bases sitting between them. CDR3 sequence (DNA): TGTGCCATCAGTCCCGGGACGGGAATGAACACTGAAGCTTTCTTT. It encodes CAISPGTGMNTEAFF.

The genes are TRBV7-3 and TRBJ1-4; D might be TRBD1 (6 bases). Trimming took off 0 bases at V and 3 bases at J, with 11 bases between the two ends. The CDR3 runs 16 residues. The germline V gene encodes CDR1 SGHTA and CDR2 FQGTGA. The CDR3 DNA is TGTGCCAGCAGCTTAACGTTGGGGGCAGCTAATGAAAAACTGTTTTTT. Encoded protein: CASSLTLGAANEKLFF. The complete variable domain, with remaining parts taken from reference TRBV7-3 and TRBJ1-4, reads GAGVSQTPSNKVTEKGKYVELRCDPISGHTALYWYRQSLGQGPEFLIYFQGTGAADDSGLPNDRFFAVRPEGSVSTLKIQRTERGDSAVYLCASSLTLGAANEKLFFGSGTQLSVL.

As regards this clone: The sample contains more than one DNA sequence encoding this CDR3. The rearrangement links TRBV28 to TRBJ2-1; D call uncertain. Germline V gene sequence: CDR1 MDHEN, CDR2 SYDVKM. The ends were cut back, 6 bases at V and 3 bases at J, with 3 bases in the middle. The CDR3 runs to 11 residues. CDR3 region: CASSLYNEQFF. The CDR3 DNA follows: TGTGCCAGCAGCCTCTACAATGAGCAGTTCTTC.

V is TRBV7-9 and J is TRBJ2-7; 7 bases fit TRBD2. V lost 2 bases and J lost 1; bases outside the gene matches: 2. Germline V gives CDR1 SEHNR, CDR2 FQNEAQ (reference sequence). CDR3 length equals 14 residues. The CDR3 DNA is TGTGCCAGCAGCTTATGGGGAGGGTCCTACGAGCAGTACTTC. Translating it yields CASSLWGGSYEQYF.

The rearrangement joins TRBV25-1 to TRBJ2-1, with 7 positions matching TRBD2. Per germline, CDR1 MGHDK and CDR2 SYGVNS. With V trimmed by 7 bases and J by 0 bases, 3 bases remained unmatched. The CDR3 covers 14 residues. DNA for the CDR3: TGTGCCAGCACAGGCGGGAGCTCCTACAATGAGCAGTTCTTC. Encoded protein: CASTGGSSYNEQFF.

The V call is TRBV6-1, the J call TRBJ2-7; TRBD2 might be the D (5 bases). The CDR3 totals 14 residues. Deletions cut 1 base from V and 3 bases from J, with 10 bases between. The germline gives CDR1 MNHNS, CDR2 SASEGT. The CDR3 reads CASSEGGLGYEQYF. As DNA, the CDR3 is TGTGCCAGCAGTGAAGGAGGGCTAGGCTACGAGCAGTACTTC.

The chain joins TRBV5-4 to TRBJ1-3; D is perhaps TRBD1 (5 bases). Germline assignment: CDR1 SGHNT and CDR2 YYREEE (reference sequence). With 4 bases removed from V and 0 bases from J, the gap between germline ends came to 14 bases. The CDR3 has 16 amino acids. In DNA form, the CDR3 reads TGTGCCAGCAGCGAATTCAAGGGGAGCTCTGGAAACACCATATATTTT. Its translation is CASSEFKGSSGNTIYF. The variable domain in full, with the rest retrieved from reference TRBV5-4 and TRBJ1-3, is ETGVTQSPTHLIKTRGQQVTLRCSSQSGHNTVSWYQQALGQGPQFIFQYYREEENGRGNFPPRFSGLQFPNYSSELNVNALELDDSALYLCASSEFKGSSGNTIYFGEGSWLTVV.

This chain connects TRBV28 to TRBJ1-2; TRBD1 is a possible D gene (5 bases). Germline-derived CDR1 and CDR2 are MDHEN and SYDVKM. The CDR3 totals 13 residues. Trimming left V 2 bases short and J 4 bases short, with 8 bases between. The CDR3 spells CASSLGQIYGYTF. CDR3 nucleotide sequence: TGTGCCAGCAGTTTAGGACAAATCTATGGCTACACCTTC.

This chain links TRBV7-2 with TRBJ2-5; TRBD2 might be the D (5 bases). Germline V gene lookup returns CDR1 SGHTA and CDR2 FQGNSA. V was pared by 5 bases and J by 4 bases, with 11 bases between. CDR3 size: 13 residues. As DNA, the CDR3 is TGTGCCAGCAGCCGGACTGCGAGAGAGACCCAGTACTTC. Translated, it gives CASSRTARETQYF. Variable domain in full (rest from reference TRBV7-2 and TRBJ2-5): GAGVSQSPSNKVTEKGKDVELRCDPISGHTALYWYRQSLGQGLEFLIYFQGNSAPDKSGLPSDRFSAERTGGSVSTLTIQRTQQEDSAVYLCASSRTARETQYFGPGTRLLVL.

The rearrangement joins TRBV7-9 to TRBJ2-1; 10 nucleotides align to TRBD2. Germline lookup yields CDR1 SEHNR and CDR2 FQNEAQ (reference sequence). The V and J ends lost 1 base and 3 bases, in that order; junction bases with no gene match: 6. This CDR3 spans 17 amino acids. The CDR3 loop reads CASSLGASGSFYNEQFF. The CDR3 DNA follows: TGTGCCAGCAGCTTAGGGGCTAGCGGGAGTTTCTACAATGAGCAGTTCTTC.

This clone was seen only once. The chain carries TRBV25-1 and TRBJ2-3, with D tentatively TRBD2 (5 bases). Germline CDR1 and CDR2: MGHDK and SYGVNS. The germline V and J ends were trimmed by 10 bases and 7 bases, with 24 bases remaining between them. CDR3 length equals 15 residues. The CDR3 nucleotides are TGTGCCACCACGGCTGGCGGGCCGAACTCGAATACGCAGTATTTT. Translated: CATTAGGPNSNTQYF.

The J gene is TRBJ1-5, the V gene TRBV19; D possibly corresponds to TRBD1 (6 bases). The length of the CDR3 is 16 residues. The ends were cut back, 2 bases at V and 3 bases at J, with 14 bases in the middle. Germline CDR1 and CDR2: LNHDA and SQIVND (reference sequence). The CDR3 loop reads CASSITPRGVNQPQHF. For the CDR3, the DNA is TGTGCCAGTAGTATAACCCCCAGGGGCGTCAATCAGCCCCAGCATTTT. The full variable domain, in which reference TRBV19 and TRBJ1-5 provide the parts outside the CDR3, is DGGITQSPKYLFRKEGQNVTLSCEQNLNHDAMYWYRQDPGQGLRLIYYSQIVNDFQKGDIAEGYSVSREKKESFPLTVTSAQKNPTAFYLCASSITPRGVNQPQHFGDGTRLSIL.

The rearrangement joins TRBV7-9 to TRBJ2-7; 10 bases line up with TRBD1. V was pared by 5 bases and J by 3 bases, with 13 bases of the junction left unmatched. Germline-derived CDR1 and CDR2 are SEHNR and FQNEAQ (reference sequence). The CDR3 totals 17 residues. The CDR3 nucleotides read TGTGCCAGCAGCGACCGGGACAGGGGCCCCCGAGACTACGAGCAGTACTTC. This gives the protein CASSDRDRGPRDYEQYF.

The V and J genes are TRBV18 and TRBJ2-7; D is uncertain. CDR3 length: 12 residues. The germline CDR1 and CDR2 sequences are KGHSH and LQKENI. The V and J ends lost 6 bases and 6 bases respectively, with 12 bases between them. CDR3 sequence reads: CASSSQPGEQYF. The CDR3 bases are TGTGCCAGCTCGTCACAGCCCGGCGAGCAGTACTTC.

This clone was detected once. The CDR3 DNA is TGTGCCAGCAGCTTGGAGCGTAGTGGATCTGGGGCCAACGTCCTGACTTTC. It codes for CASSLERSGSGANVLTF. The chain couples TRBV5-6 to TRBJ2-6; D gene uncertain. The CDR3 is 17 residues long. V lost 0 bases and J 1 base, leaving 11 bases between the germline ends. Per the germline V gene, CDR1 is SGHDT and CDR2 is YYEEEE.

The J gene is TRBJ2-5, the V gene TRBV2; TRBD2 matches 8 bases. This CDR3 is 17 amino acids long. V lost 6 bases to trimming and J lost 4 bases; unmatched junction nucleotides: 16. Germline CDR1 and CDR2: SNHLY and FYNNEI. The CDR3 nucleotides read TGTGCCAGCAGCCACAGTGAACTAGCGGAAAGGGGAGAGACCCAGTACTTC. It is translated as CASSHSELAERGETQYF.

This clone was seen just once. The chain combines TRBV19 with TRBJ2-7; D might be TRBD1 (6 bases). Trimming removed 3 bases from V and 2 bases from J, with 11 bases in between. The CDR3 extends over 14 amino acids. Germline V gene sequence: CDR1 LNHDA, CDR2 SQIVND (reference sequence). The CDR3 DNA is TGTGCCAGTAGTATTTCTTGGGGGCCCTACGAGCAGTACTTC. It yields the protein CASSISWGPYEQYF.

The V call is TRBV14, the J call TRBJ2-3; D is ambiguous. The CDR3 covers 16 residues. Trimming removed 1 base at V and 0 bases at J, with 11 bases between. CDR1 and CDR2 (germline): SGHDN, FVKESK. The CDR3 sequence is CASSQGGYTSTDTQYF. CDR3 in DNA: TGTGCCAGCAGCCAAGGTGGATACACTAGCACAGATACGCAGTATTTT.

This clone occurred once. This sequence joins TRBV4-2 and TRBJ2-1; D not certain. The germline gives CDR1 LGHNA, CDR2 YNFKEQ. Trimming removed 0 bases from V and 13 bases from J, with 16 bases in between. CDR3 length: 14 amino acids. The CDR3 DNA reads TGTGCCAGCAGCCAAGATGGTTTCGGGCTATCTCAGTTCTTC. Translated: CASSQDGFGLSQFF.

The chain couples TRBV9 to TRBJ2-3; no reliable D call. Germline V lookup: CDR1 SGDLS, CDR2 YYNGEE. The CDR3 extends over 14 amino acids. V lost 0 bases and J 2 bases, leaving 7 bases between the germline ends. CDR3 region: CASSVEGSTDTQYF. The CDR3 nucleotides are TGTGCCAGCAGCGTAGAAGGGTCCACAGATACGCAGTATTTT.

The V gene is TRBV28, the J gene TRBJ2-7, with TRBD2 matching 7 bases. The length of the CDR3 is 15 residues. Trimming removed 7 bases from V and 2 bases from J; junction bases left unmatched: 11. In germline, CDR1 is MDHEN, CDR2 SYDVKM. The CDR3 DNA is TGTGCCAGCATTTCCAGCGGGGCTAACCCCTACGAGCAGTACTTC. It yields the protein CASISSGANPYEQYF.

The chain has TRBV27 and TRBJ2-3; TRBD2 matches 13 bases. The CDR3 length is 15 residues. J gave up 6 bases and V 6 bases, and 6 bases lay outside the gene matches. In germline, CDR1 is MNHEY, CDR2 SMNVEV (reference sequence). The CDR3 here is CASRGLAGVRDTQYF. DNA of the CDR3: TGTGCCAGCAGAGGACTAGCGGGAGTGAGGGATACGCAGTATTTT.

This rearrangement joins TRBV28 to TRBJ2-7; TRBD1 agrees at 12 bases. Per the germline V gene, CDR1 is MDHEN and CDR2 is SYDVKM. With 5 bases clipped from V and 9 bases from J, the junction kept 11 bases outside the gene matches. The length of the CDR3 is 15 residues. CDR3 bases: TGTGCCAGCAGTCTAGGGGACAGGGGGCGTTTCGGGCAGTACTTC. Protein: CASSLGDRGRFGQYF.

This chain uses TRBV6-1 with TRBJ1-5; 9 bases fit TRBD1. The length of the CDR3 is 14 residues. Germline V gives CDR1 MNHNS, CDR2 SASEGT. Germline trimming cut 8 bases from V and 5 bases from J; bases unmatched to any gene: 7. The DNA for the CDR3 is TGTGCCAGCGGGGGGACAGGGATTCATCAGCCCCAGCATTTT. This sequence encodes CASGGTGIHQPQHF.

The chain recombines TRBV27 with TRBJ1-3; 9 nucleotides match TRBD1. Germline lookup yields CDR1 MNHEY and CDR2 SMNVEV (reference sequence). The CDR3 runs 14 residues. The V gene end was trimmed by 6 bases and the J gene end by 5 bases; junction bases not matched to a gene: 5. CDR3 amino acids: CASSRTGERNTIYF. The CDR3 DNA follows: TGTGCCAGCAGCCGGACAGGGGAGAGAAACACCATATATTTT.

CDR3 sequence (DNA): TGTGCCAGTAGTCAAGGACTGATCCAAGAGACCCAGTACTTC. It is translated as CASSQGLIQETQYF. V usage is TRBV19 and J usage is TRBJ2-5; D is possibly TRBD2 (5 bases). The CDR3 sequence is 14 residues long. V lost 5 bases to trimming and J lost 1 base, with 11 bases between them. The germline V gene encodes CDR1 LNHDA and CDR2 SQIVND (reference sequence).